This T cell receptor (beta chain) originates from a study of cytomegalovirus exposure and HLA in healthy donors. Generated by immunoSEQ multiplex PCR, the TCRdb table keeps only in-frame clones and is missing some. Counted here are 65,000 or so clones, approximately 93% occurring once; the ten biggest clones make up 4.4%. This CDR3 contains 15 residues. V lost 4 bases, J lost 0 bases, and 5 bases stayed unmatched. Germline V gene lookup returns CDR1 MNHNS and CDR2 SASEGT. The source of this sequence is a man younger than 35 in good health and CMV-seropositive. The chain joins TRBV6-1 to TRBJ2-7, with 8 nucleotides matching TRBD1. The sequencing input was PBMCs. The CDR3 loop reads CASSVLDRDSYEQYF. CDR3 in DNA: TGTGCCAGCAGTGTTCTGGACAGGGACTCCTACGAGCAGTACTTC.